The 20 T cell receptor beta chains below come from one sample, sequenced in a study of cytomegalovirus exposure and HLA in healthy donors. PCR was performed using 60 Vbeta and 13 Jbeta primers. Sequenced by immunoSEQ multiplex PCR; TCRdb stores in-frame clones only, minus some. The sample holds 110,000 to 150,000 clones; about 85% are singletons and the top ten take around 3.1%. Specimen: PBMCs. The receptor set was obtained from a female donor in good health and CMV-seronegative.

This clone was recorded a few times. V and J are TRBV2 and TRBJ1-5; TRBD1 matches 8 bases. The CDR3 consists of 15 residues. V gave up 5 bases and J gave up 5 bases; unmatched junction bases: 8. Looked up from germline, CDR1 is SNHLY and CDR2 is FYNNEI. CDR3 DNA: TGTGCCAGCAGTACCGGGACAGGCGGATATCAGCCCCAGCATTTT. Amino acids: CASSTGTGGYQPQHF.

Here the CDR3 reads CASSLFRRGGAGRYEQYF. CDR3 DNA sequence: TGTGCCAGCAGCTTGTTTCGGCGGGGGGGGGCCGGCAGGTACGAGCAGTACTTC. The chain links TRBV5-6 to TRBJ2-7; TRBD2 agrees at 9 bases. The CDR3 length is 18 residues. V shed 1 base and J 4 bases; nucleotides not matched to a gene: 15. Germline assignment: CDR1 SGHDT and CDR2 YYEEEE. The full variable domain, rest sourced from reference TRBV5-6 and TRBJ2-7, is DAGVTQSPTHLIKTRGQQVTLRCSPKSGHDTVSWYQQALGQGPQFIFQYYEEEERQRGNFPDRFSGHQFPNYSSELNVNALLLGDSALYLCASSLFRRGGAGRYEQYFGPGTRLTVT.

V is TRBV2 and J is TRBJ2-3; D ambiguous. Between the trimmed V and J ends, which lost 3 bases and 2 bases, there was a span of 3 bases. CDR3 length: 12 residues. Germline values: CDR1 SNHLY, CDR2 FYNNEI. CDR3 sequence (DNA): TGTGCCAGCAGTGACCACACAGATACGCAGTATTTT. Translation gives CASSDHTDTQYF.

This chain connects TRBV27 to TRBJ1-2; D is undetermined. CDR3 size: 12 residues. Per the germline V gene, CDR1 is MNHEY and CDR2 is SMNVEV (reference sequence). V was trimmed by 5 bases and J by 5 bases, leaving 9 bases between them. The CDR3 nucleotides read TGTGCCAGCAGTCCGGCCAGGTATGGCTACACCTTC. This gives the protein CASSPARYGYTF.

The CDR3 is CASSSRSIANTGELFF. The CDR3 DNA is TGTGCCAGCAGCTCGAGGAGTATTGCGAACACCGGGGAGCTGTTTTTT. This chain links TRBV7-2 with TRBJ2-2; no definite D call. The CDR3 is 16 residues long. With 4 bases removed from V and 0 bases from J, the gap between germline ends came to 12 bases. Germline V gene data show CDR1 as SGHTA and CDR2 as FQGNSA.

This clone was picked up one time. The chain is built from TRBV15 and TRBJ1-5, with 9 bases matching TRBD1. V lost 4 bases, J lost 6 bases, and 10 bases stayed unmatched. Germline loops: CDR1 LNHNV, CDR2 YYDKDF (reference sequence). The CDR3 is 16 residues long. DNA for the CDR3: TGTGCCACCAGCAACAATTACAGGGGGCGAGCTCAGCCCCAGCATTTT. The encoded protein is CATSNNYRGRAQPQHF.

V usage is TRBV9 and J usage is TRBJ2-3; 8 bases agree with TRBD2. The V and J ends lost 4 bases and 5 bases, in that order; junction bases with no gene match: 6. The CDR3 has 14 residues. The germline CDR1 and CDR2 sequences are SGDLS and YYNGEE. CDR3 nucleotides: TGTGCCAGCAGCTATAGCGGGGTGAGAGATACGCAGTATTTT. Its translation: CASSYSGVRDTQYF.

This clone appeared a single time. The rearrangement links TRBV27 to TRBJ2-4; perhaps TRBD1 as D (5 bases). The germline gives CDR1 MNHEY, CDR2 SMNVEV (reference sequence). Trimming took off 2 bases at V and 8 bases at J, with 10 bases between the two ends. The CDR3 runs to 13 residues. The CDR3 loop is CASSLGLGDIQYF. CDR3 coding DNA: TGTGCCAGCAGTTTAGGGTTAGGGGACATTCAGTACTTC.

The V gene is TRBV7-2, the J gene TRBJ1-2, with a tentative D call TRBD1 (5 bases). Germline V gene sequence: CDR1 SGHTA, CDR2 FQGNSA. The V and J ends lost 0 bases and 4 bases respectively, with 12 bases between them. The length of the CDR3 is 15 residues. CDR3 nucleotides: TGTGCCAGCAGCTTAGCGATGGGGGGGAGCTATGGCTACACCTTC. Its translation is CASSLAMGGSYGYTF.

In nucleotides, the CDR3 is TGCAGTGCGGCCTCGGGAGATACGCAGTATTTT. Its translation: CSAASGDTQYF. The chain couples TRBV20-1 to TRBJ2-3; D remains unclear. Germline V gene sequence: CDR1 DFQATT, CDR2 SNEGSKA (reference sequence). The ends were cut back, 6 bases at V and 5 bases at J, with 9 bases in the middle. The CDR3 sequence is 11 residues long.

The J gene is TRBJ2-1, the V gene TRBV15, with a weak D call TRBD2 (6 bases). The CDR3 is made up of 13 amino acids. CDR1 and CDR2 (germline): LNHNV, YYDKDF (reference sequence). V dropped 1 base and J dropped 9 bases, with 10 bases sitting between them. The CDR3: CATSRVPGGEQFF. Written as DNA, the CDR3 is TGTGCCACCAGCAGAGTCCCCGGGGGTGAGCAGTTCTTC. Complete variable domain (other parts from reference TRBV15 and TRBJ2-1): DAMVIQNPRYQVTQFGKPVTLSCSQTLNHNVMYWYQQKSSQAPKLLFHYYDKDFNNEADTPDNFQSRRPNTSFCFLDIRSPGLGDTAMYLCATSRVPGGEQFFGPGTRLTVL.

The J gene is TRBJ2-1, the V gene TRBV7-2; 7 nucleotides match TRBD2. V shed 5 bases, J shed 2 bases, and the junction held 3 bases outside the gene matches. This CDR3 comprises 14 residues. Germline CDR1 SGHTA, CDR2 FQGNSA. The CDR3, as DNA: TGTGCCAGCAGCATGAGCGGGACCTACAATGAGCAGTTCTTC. It is translated as CASSMSGTYNEQFF.

CDR3 residues: CASSLDRNTGELFF. The CDR3, as DNA: TGTGCCAGCAGCTTGGACAGGAACACCGGGGAGCTGTTTTTT. V usage is TRBV5-4 and J usage is TRBJ2-2; D not resolved. The CDR3 runs 14 residues. The V end was cut by 0 bases, the J end by 1 base, with 4 bases between. In germline, CDR1 is SGHNT, CDR2 YYREEE (reference sequence).

The rearrangement links TRBV5-1 to TRBJ2-5, with 14 bases matching TRBD2. CDR1 is SGHRS and CDR2 is YFSETQ in the germline V gene. CDR3 length equals 16 residues. The V segment lost 4 bases and the J segment 7 bases; nucleotides outside the gene matches: 9. This CDR3 is CASSLGTSGRRGTQYF. CDR3 nucleotides: TGCGCCAGCAGCCTTGGGACTAGCGGGAGAAGGGGGACCCAGTACTTC.

This chain connects TRBV27 to TRBJ2-5; possibly TRBD2 for D (5 bases). The CDR3 runs 12 residues. In germline, CDR1 is MNHEY, CDR2 SMNVEV (reference sequence). V lost 5 bases to trimming and J lost 3 bases, with 7 bases between them. CDR3 in amino acids: CASSRRKETQYF. The CDR3 nucleotides read TGTGCCAGCAGTCGGAGGAAAGAGACCCAGTACTTC.

This clone was detected once. One junction end does not reproduce the germline sequence, and a read error may be involved. The V gene is TRBV6-1, the J gene TRBJ2-7, with 7 positions matching TRBD2. The CDR3 sequence is 17 residues long. Germline V gene data show CDR1 as MNHNS and CDR2 as SASEGT. In nucleotides, the CDR3 is TGTGCCAGCAGTGGGACCGTTTTGACATTTTGGGACTACGAGCGGTACTTC. As protein: CASSGTVLTFWDYERYF.

This clone has a handful of counts. The rearrangement joins TRBV6-6 to TRBJ1-5, with TRBD1 as a possible D gene (5 bases). Germline values: CDR1 MNHNY, CDR2 SVGAGI (reference sequence). The CDR3 loop spans 15 amino acids. Trimming removed 8 bases from V and 1 base from J, with 15 bases in between. This CDR3 reads CASGGTSKSNQPQHF. The DNA of the CDR3 is TGTGCCAGCGGGGGGACGAGTAAGAGCAATCAGCCCCAGCATTTT.

The rearrangement joins TRBV12-5 to TRBJ1-1; unclear D gene. CDR1 is LGHNT, CDR2 FRNRAP, per germline. This CDR3 has 12 amino acids. Trimming stripped 8 bases from V and 7 bases from J, with 14 bases between. The CDR3 spells CASRRLSYEAFF. The CDR3 DNA reads TGTGCTAGTAGGAGACTCTCGTATGAAGCTTTCTTT.

This chain uses TRBV2 with TRBJ2-4, with 7 positions matching TRBD1. Germline values: CDR1 SNHLY, CDR2 FYNNEI. There are 12 residues in the CDR3. V trimming: 10 bases; J trimming: 9 bases; junction bases outside the gene matches: 9. DNA of the CDR3: TGTGCCACGGGACAGCCTTTGGGCATTCAGTACTTC. Its protein product is CATGQPLGIQYF. The variable domain in full, completed from reference TRBV2 and TRBJ2-4, reads EPEVTQTPSHQVTQMGQEVILRCVPISNHLYFYWYRQILGQKVEFLVSFYNNEISEKSEIFDDQFSVERPDGSNFTLKIRSTKLEDSAMYFCATGQPLGIQYFGAGTRLSVL.

The rearrangement uses TRBV10-2 and TRBJ1-6; 10 bases fit TRBD1. Trimming removed 5 bases from V and 9 bases from J; junction bases left unmatched: 4. Germline V gene lookup returns CDR1 WSHSY and CDR2 SAAADI. The CDR3 has 14 residues. The CDR3 region is CASSFGTGVSPLHF. In DNA form, the CDR3 reads TGCGCCAGCAGTTTTGGGACAGGGGTTTCACCCCTCCACTTT.